The 22 T cell receptor beta chains reported below all come from one sample, sequenced in a study of blood T cells in healthy people across ages. A J-beta primer mix and a sample-barcoded 5' primer were used in a second PCR of about 7 to 12 cycles. TCRdb called the 5' RACE reads again in MiXCR, with one record for every CDR3 protein. This table holds about 750,000 distinct CDR3 sequences, about 55% found once. The sample taken for sequencing was blood. Source of these receptors: a man older than 75 in good health.

This clonotype was seen more than once but under ten times. V and J are TRBV6-2 or TRBV6-3 and TRBJ2-7; the match to TRBD2 covers 10 bases. This CDR3 spans 14 amino acids. J gave up 3 bases and V 10 bases, and 9 bases lay outside the gene matches. Germline CDR1 MNHEY, CDR2 SVGEGT. This CDR3 reads CATRRLAGVYEQYF. Written as DNA, the CDR3 is TGTGCCACCAGGCGTCTAGCGGGAGTCTACGAGCAGTACTTC.

This chain links TRBV5-1 with TRBJ1-2; 11 positions agree with TRBD1. Per the germline V gene, CDR1 is SGHRS and CDR2 is YFSETQ. There are 13 residues in the CDR3. J lost 10 bases, V lost 1 base, and 3 bases had no gene match. CDR3 in amino acids: CASSLSGQGVYTF. CDR3 DNA sequence: TGCGCCAGCAGCTTGTCGGGACAGGGGGTCTACACCTTC.

The V call is TRBV10-3, the J call TRBJ2-5, with 8 bases identical to TRBD1. CDR3 size: 11 residues. The V segment lost 10 bases and the J segment 5 bases; nucleotides outside the gene matches: 3. Germline loops: CDR1 ENHRY, CDR2 SYGVKD. CDR3 protein: CATRQGETQYF. The CDR3 region has the DNA TGTGCCACGCGACAGGGGGAGACCCAGTACTTC.

CDR3 in amino acids: CASSLRIGDRFSYNEQFF. The CDR3 nucleotides read TGTGCCAGCAGTCTCCGGATTGGGGACAGGTTTTCCTACAATGAGCAGTTCTTC. This chain uses TRBV28 with TRBJ2-1; TRBD1 aligns across 8 bases. There are 18 residues in the CDR3. V was clipped by 5 bases and J by 1 base; unmatched bases: 13. From germline, CDR1 is MDHEN and CDR2 SYDVKM.

The genes are TRBV12-3 or TRBV12-4 and TRBJ1-2; D not resolved. The CDR3 consists of 12 residues. Trimming stripped 6 bases from V and 5 bases from J, with 10 bases between. The CDR3 DNA reads TGTGCCAGCAGCATATCAGGTTATGGCTACACCTTC. This translates into CASSISGYGYTF.

The rearrangement links TRBV20-1 to TRBJ2-3; 11 nucleotides match TRBD2. J gave up 14 bases and V 6 bases, and 19 bases lay outside the gene matches. The CDR3 runs 15 residues. Germline lookup yields CDR1 DFQATT and CDR2 SNEGSKA (reference sequence). CDR3 residues: CSATPGLAVGRYAYF. The CDR3 DNA follows: TGCAGTGCCACCCCGGGACTAGCGGTCGGGAGATACGCGTATTTT.

This clonotype was seen only a few times. The chain is built from TRBV20-1 and TRBJ2-1; possible D gene TRBD2, 5 bases. Germline V gene data show CDR1 as DFQATT and CDR2 as SNEGSKA (reference sequence). Trimming removed 2 bases from V and 3 bases from J, with 14 bases in between. The CDR3 contains 15 residues. The CDR3 sequence is CSARRGSTYYNEQFF. The CDR3 DNA follows: TGCAGTGCTAGACGCGGGTCCACTTACTACAATGAGCAGTTCTTC.

The chain has TRBV27 and TRBJ2-1, with no clear D. This CDR3 comprises 13 residues. CDR1 and CDR2 (germline): MNHEY, SMNVEV (reference sequence). V lost 4 bases and J 5 bases, leaving 9 bases between the germline ends. In DNA form, the CDR3 reads TGTGCCAGCAGTTACACCAGGAACAATGAGCAGTTCTTC. This translates into CASSYTRNNEQFF.

The chain carries TRBV5-1 and TRBJ2-5, with TRBD1 as a possible D gene (6 bases). The CDR3 runs to 14 residues. Trimming left V 1 base short and J 1 base short, with 8 bases between. CDR1 is SGHRS and CDR2 is YFSETQ in the germline V gene. The DNA of the CDR3 is TGCGCCAGCAGCTTGACAGGGCTCCAAGAGACCCAGTACTTC. Its translation: CASSLTGLQETQYF.

The chain is built from TRBV7-2 and TRBJ2-5, with unresolved D. The J call may be in error: the DNA end matches TRBJ2-7 better. The CDR3 has 15 amino acids. CDR1 and CDR2 (germline): SGHTA, FQGNSA. In nucleotides, the CDR3 is TGTGCCAGCAGCTTAGTAATAGGGATAGCCAACGAGCAGTACTTC. It encodes CASSLVIGIANEQYF.

The rearrangement uses TRBV10-3 and TRBJ2-5; the match to TRBD2 covers 8 bases. Per germline, CDR1 ENHRY and CDR2 SYGVKD. V trimming: 3 bases; J trimming: 5 bases; junction bases outside the gene matches: 14. The CDR3 is made up of 17 amino acids. CDR3 sequence: CAISDPTSERTWETQYF. Here the CDR3 DNA reads TGTGCCATCAGTGACCCGACTAGCGAACGAACGTGGGAGACCCAGTACTTC.

This clonotype turned up a few times. The chain couples TRBV7-2 to TRBJ2-7, with TRBD2 matching over 7 bases. There are 16 residues in the CDR3. With 4 bases clipped from V and 2 bases from J, the junction kept 11 bases outside the gene matches. Per the germline V gene, CDR1 is SGHTA and CDR2 is FQGNSA. This CDR3 reads CASSSRGSGMTYEQYF. CDR3 sequence (DNA): TGTGCCAGCAGCTCCCGGGGGAGCGGGATGACCTACGAGCAGTACTTC.

The chain recombines TRBV9 with TRBJ2-7, with 10 positions matching TRBD2. This CDR3 contains 16 residues. Germline V gene sequence: CDR1 SGDLS, CDR2 YYNGEE. After removal of 3 bases from V and 7 bases from J, the junction contained 13 bases not matched to a gene. The CDR3, as DNA: TGTGCCAGCAGCGCATTCCCAGCGGGAGGGCCAGGAGAGCAGTACTTC. Translated: CASSAFPAGGPGEQYF.

This chain uses TRBV3-1 with TRBJ2-4, with 9 bases identical to TRBD1. The germline V gene has CDR1 LGHDT and CDR2 YNNKEL (reference sequence). The CDR3 has 14 residues. V gave up 4 bases and J gave up 6 bases; unmatched junction bases: 4. CDR3 sequence reads: CASSPGTGSNIQYF. The CDR3, as DNA: TGTGCCAGCAGCCCTGGGACAGGGTCAAACATTCAGTACTTC.

This clonotype occurred a few times. The chain carries TRBV29-1 and TRBJ2-3; 8 nucleotides line up with TRBD1. Germline trimming cut 6 bases from V and 14 bases from J; bases unmatched to any gene: 16. There are 13 residues in the CDR3. CDR1 and CDR2 (germline): SQVTM, ANQGSEA. The CDR3 DNA is TGCAGCGTCCTCACTTGGACAGGGCGATACGCGTATTTT. It specifies CSVLTWTGRYAYF.

This clonotype turned up a few times. The chain recombines TRBV3-1 with TRBJ1-1, with TRBD1 as a possible D gene (6 bases). Trimming cost V 5 bases and J 11 bases, with 21 bases left between them. CDR3 length: 14 amino acids. Germline CDR1 LGHDT, CDR2 YNNKEL (reference sequence). This CDR3 reads CASSLRLGGSEAFF. For the CDR3, the DNA is TGTGCCAGCAGCTTACGTCTAGGGGGGTCGGAGGCTTTCTTT. Complete variable domain (other parts from reference TRBV3-1 and TRBJ1-1): DTAVSQTPKYLVTQMGNDKSIKCEQNLGHDTMYWYKQDSKKFLKIMFSYNNKELIINETVPNRFSPKSPDKAHLNLHINSLELGDSAVYFCASSLRLGGSEAFFGQGTRLTVV.

The rearrangement joins TRBV4-2 to TRBJ2-3; D is uncertain. V shed 0 bases and J shed 4 bases, with 14 bases lying between them. Germline V gives CDR1 LGHNA, CDR2 YNFKEQ. The CDR3 is made up of 16 amino acids. The CDR3 nucleotides are TGTGCCAGCAGCCAAGAGGACGCGTTATCTGCAGATACGCAGTATTTT. It specifies CASSQEDALSADTQYF.

This rearrangement joins TRBV20-1 to TRBJ2-3; 8 bases align to TRBD1. CDR1 and CDR2 (germline): DFQATT, SNEGSKA (reference sequence). The CDR3 sequence is 14 residues long. The V and J ends lost 6 bases and 0 bases, in that order; junction bases with no gene match: 5. For the CDR3, the DNA is TGCAGTGCCCTGGACAGGGTCAGCACAGATACGCAGTATTTT. This codes for CSALDRVSTDTQYF.

This chain connects TRBV10-2 to TRBJ2-3; 7 bases fit TRBD2. In germline, CDR1 is WSHSY, CDR2 SAAADI. The J segment lost 2 bases and the V segment lost 1 base, leaving 6 bases of the junction unmatched. The CDR3 loop spans 16 amino acids. The CDR3 loop is CASSELALAVTDTQYF. CDR3 sequence (DNA): TGCGCCAGCAGTGAGTTGGCCCTAGCGGTCACAGATACGCAGTATTTT.

This chain connects TRBV5-1 to TRBJ2-1, with 8 bases aligning to TRBD2. The CDR3 is 13 residues long. Unmatched junction bases numbered 6, after V lost 7 bases and J lost 6 bases. In germline, CDR1 is SGHRS, CDR2 YFSETQ. The CDR3 DNA follows: TGCGCCAGCCGGGAGGGGTCCACCAATGAGCAGTTCTTC. It is translated as CASREGSTNEQFF.

A few counts support this clonotype. V gene TRBV14 combines with J gene TRBJ2-3, with 11 bases matching TRBD2. V was clipped by 7 bases and J by 14 bases; unmatched bases: 14. The CDR3 is made up of 14 amino acids. Germline CDR1 and CDR2: SGHDN and FVKESK. CDR3 region: CASTSLAGDRYAYF. For the CDR3, the DNA is TGTGCCAGCACCTCACTAGCGGGAGACAGATACGCGTATTTT.

The genes are TRBV6-5 and TRBJ2-1, with D possibly being TRBD2 (5 bases). CDR3 size: 13 residues. Trimming shortened V by 4 bases and J by 12 bases, and 16 bases separated the two germline ends. Per germline, CDR1 MNHEY and CDR2 SVGAGI. The chain's CDR3 is CASSFGVGRTQFF. CDR3 DNA sequence: TGTGCCAGCAGTTTCGGGGTAGGTCGAACGCAGTTCTTC.